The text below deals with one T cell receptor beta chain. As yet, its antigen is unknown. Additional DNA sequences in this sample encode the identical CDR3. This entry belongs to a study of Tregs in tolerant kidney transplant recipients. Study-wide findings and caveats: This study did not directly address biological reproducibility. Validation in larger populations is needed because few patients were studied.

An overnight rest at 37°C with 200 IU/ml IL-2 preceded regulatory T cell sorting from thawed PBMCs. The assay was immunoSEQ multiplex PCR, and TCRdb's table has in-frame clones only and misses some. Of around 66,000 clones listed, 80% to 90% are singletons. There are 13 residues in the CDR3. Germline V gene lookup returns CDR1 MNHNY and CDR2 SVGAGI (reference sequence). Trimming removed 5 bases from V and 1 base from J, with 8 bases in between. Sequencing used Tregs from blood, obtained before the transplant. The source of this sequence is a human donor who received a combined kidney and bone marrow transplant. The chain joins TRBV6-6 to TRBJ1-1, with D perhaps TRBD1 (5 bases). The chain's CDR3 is CASSRTRNTEAFF. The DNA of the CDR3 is TGTGCCAGCAGTCGGACACGGAACACTGAAGCTTTCTTT.